Listed below are T cell receptor beta chains from one sample, sequenced in a study of identical twins. TCRdb passed the 5' RACE reads through MiXCR, listing each CDR3 protein once. There are some 1,700,000 distinct CDR3 sequences in the sample; less than 40% occur only once, and around 0.25% lies in the top ten. Sequences were obtained from cord blood. These receptors came from a newborn girl in good health. Both conserved end residues are part of each CDR3. The order of the fields is J gene, clone size, D gene, V gene, CDR3 DNA, CDR3 protein. D genes are given only for firm matches. Clone size appears in some rows only: once, few, many, or a class for an expanded clone.

>TRBJ1-1|NA|NA|TRBV20-1
TGCAGTGCTAGAGGTTTTCCGAACACTGAAGCTTTCTTT
CSARGFPNTEAFF
>TRBJ2-4|few|TRBD2|TRBV5-1
TGCGCCAGCAGCACCGAGACTAGCGGGGCGCTCAAAAACATTCAGTACTTC
CASSTETSGALKNIQYF
>TRBJ1-4|NA|TRBD1|TRBV7-9
TGTGCCAGCAGCTTAGGGGGACAGCCGGTTGAAAAACTGTTTTTT
CASSLGGQPVEKLFF
>TRBJ2-3|few|NA|TRBV13
TGTGCCAGCAGCCCTAAACGGGACGGGAGCACAGATACGCAGTATTTT
CASSPKRDGSTDTQYF
>TRBJ2-3|NA|TRBD2|TRBV12-3/TRBV12-4
TGTGCCAGCAGTTTCGATAGCGGGAGGGCAGATACGCAGTATTTT
CASSFDSGRADTQYF
>TRBJ2-1|NA|TRBD2|TRBV10-3
TGTGCCATCAGCGACCGGACTAGCGCCTACAATGAGCAGTTCTTC
CAISDRTSAYNEQFF
>TRBJ2-2|NA|NA|TRBV10-3
TGTGCCATCAGTGGGCAGGGGCCGAACACCGGGGAGCTGTTTTTT
CAISGQGPNTGELFF
>TRBJ1-2|few|NA|TRBV11-2
TGTGCCAGCAGCTTAGGTCCGGGAAGCGGATATGGCTACACCTTC
CASSLGPGSGYGYTF
>TRBJ2-1|many|TRBD2|TRBV29-1
TGCAGCGGCGGACTAGTCGATGAGCAGTTCTTC
CSGGLVDEQFF
>TRBJ2-3|NA|NA|TRBV27
TGTGCCAGCAGTTCCTTATTCTTCACAGATACGCAGTATTTT
CASSSLFFTDTQYF
>TRBJ2-7|NA|NA|TRBV20-1
TGCAGTGCTAGTGATCCCCGAACCTACGAGCAGTACTTC
CSASDPRTYEQYF
>TRBJ1-5|NA|NA|TRBV12-3/TRBV12-4
TGTGCCAGCAGTAGGACCCCGGATTTTCAGCCCCAGCATTTT
CASSRTPDFQPQHF
>TRBJ2-3|NA|NA|TRBV15
TGTGCCACCAGCAGTCGACTGGGGTACACAGATACGCAGTATTTT
CATSSRLGYTDTQYF
>TRBJ1-2|many|NA|TRBV7-9
TGCGCCAGCAGCTTGTCAGCCTATGGCTACACCTTC
CASSLSAYGYTF
>TRBJ2-1|NA|TRBD2|TRBV27
TGTGCCAGCAGCCGAGTCGGGACTAGCTTTAACAATGAGCAGTTCTTC
CASSRVGTSFNNEQFF
>TRBJ2-1|NA|NA|TRBV20-1
TGCAGTGCTAGACGGGACTTTAACAATGAGCAGTTCTTC
CSARRDFNNEQFF
>TRBJ2-3|NA|NA|TRBV4-2
TGTGCCAGCAGCCAAGAAGGGATGGGAGTCACAGATACGCAGTATTTT
CASSQEGMGVTDTQYF
>TRBJ1-1|NA|TRBD1|TRBV29-1
TGCAGCGTTGAAGTACTAGGGGGCAAGACTGAAGCTTTCTTT
CSVEVLGGKTEAFF
>TRBJ2-7|few|TRBD2|TRBV6-1
TGTGCCAGCAGTCCAAACAGCGGGGGGCCCTACGAGCAGTACTTC
CASSPNSGGPYEQYF
>TRBJ2-3|NA|TRBD2|TRBV7-2
TGTGCCAGCAGCGCCTACCCTAGCGGGAGAACCGATACGCAGTATTTT
CASSAYPSGRTDTQYF
>TRBJ1-2|NA|NA|TRBV20-1
TGCAGTGGCGCGACGGACTATGGCTACACCTTC
CSGATDYGYTF
>TRBJ1-5|NA|NA|TRBV29-1
TGCAGCGTTGAATGGACGGATAGCAATCAGCCCCAGCATTTT
CSVEWTDSNQPQHF
>TRBJ1-5|many|TRBD1|TRBV9
TGTGCCAGCAGCGTAGGACAGGGTCAGCCCCAGCATTTT
CASSVGQGQPQHF
>TRBJ2-3|few|TRBD1|TRBV20-1
TGCAGTGCTACAACGGGACAGGGAGTCGCAGATACGCAGTATTTT
CSATTGQGVADTQYF
>TRBJ2-7|NA|NA|TRBV20-1
TGCAGTGCTAGACAGGGCTCCTACAATGAGCAGTACTTC
CSARQGSYNEQYF
>TRBJ2-3|few|NA|TRBV6-6
TGTGCCAGCACCATCCCAGGGGGGACAGATACGCAGTATTTT
CASTIPGGTDTQYF
>TRBJ1-1|few|NA|TRBV24-1
TGTGCCACCAGTGAGCGGGAAGGCACTGAAGCTTTCTTT
CATSEREGTEAFF
>TRBJ2-1|few|TRBD2|TRBV5-1
TGCGCCAGCAAGCGGGAGGGGGATGAGCAGTTCTTC
CASKREGDEQFF
>TRBJ2-7|few|TRBD2|TRBV5-1
TGCGCCAGCAGCTCCGGGACTAGCTCCGAGCAGTACTTC
CASSSGTSSEQYF